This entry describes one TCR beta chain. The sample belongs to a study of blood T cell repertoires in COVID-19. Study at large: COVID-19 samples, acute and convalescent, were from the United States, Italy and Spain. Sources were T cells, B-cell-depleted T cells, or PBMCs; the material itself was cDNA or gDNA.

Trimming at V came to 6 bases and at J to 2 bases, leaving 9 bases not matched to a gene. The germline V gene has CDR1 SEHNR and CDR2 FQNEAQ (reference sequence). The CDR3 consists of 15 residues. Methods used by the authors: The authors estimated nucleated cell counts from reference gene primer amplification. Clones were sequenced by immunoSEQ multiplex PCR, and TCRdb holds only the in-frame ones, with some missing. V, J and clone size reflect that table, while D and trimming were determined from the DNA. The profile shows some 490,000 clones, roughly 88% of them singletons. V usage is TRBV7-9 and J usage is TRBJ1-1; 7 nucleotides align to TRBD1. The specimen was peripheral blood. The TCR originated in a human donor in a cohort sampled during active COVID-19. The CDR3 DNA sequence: TGTGCCAGCAGGATCACAGGGGCCCAAAACACTGAAGCTTTCTTT. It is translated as CASRITGAQNTEAFF.